This is a list of T cell receptor beta chains from one sample in a study of Ad26.COV2.S vaccination and SARS-CoV-2 variants. Repertoires were generated with immunoSEQ multiplex PCR, while TCRdb's copy carries only in-frame clones and drops some. Altogether just over 350,000 clones are present, 92% being singletons, with the ten largest covering roughly 3.9%. This sample comprised peripheral blood, obtained after recovery from COVID-19. The receptor set was obtained from a human donor who had recovered from COVID-19. Both conserved end residues are part of each CDR3. A D gene is named only where the DNA matches it firmly. Clone size is not always given. Where it is, it says once, few, many or a class for expanded clones.

v_call	d_call	clone_size	j_call	cdr3_nt	cdr3_aa
TRBV4-1	.	.	TRBJ1-2	TGCGCCAGCAGCCCAGGGCGTTGGAATGGCTACACCTTC	CASSPGRWNGYTF
TRBV5-1	.	.	TRBJ1-2	TGCGCCAGCAGCTTGGGCGGTCGCGGGAAGGGCTACACCTTC	CASSLGGRGKGYTF
TRBV3-1/TRBV3-2	.	.	TRBJ1-5	TGTGCCAGCAGCCAAGGGTCGTTGAGTGGTCAGCCCCAGCATTTT	CASSQGSLSGQPQHF
TRBV7-8	.	.	TRBJ2-2	TGTGCCAGCAGCTTAGAGGCAGTCGGAACCGGGGAGCTGTTTTTT	CASSLEAVGTGELFF
TRBV11-2	.	.	TRBJ2-7	TGTGCCAGCAGCTTTCAGGGGCCCACCTACGAGCAGTACTTC	CASSFQGPTYEQYF
TRBV7-6	TRBD2	.	TRBJ2-2	TGTGCCAGCAGCAGCCGACTAGCGGGGCACAACGGGGAGCTGTTTTTT	CASSSRLAGHNGELFF
TRBV5-6	.	.	TRBJ1-4	TGTGCCAGCAGCTTGGCCGGGACAAGTAATGAAAAACTGTTTTTT	CASSLAGTSNEKLFF
TRBV19	.	.	TRBJ1-5	TGTGCCAGTAGGGTGGAGGGCGGAGGGAGCAATCAGCCCCAGCATTTT	CASRVEGGGSNQPQHF
TRBV5-1	.	.	TRBJ2-5	TGCGCCAGCAGCCCAGGAGAGACCCAGTACTTC	CASSPGETQYF
TRBV5-1	.	.	TRBJ2-6	TGCGCCAGCAGCTTCAGGGAAAGCTCTGGGGCCAACGTCCTGACTTTC	CASSFRESSGANVLTF
TRBV2	TRBD2	.	TRBJ2-2	TGTGCCAGCAGTGATCCCCCCCCAGTGATAGCGGGGGCGGGTGGGGAGCTGTTTTTT	CASSDPPPVIAGAGGELFF
TRBV7-9	.	.	TRBJ1-2	TGTGCCAGCAGCTTAGCAGGGGGGATTGGCTATGGCTACACCTTC	CASSLAGGIGYGYTF
TRBV2	.	.	TRBJ2-3	TGTGCCAGCAGAAGGAATTACGTCCGGGACCCCCGCACAGATACGCAGTATTTT	CASRRNYVRDPRTDTQYF
TRBV9	.	.	TRBJ2-7	TGTGCCAGCAGCGTAGACTCGTGGATCGAGCAGTACTTC	CASSVDSWIEQYF
TRBV5-1	.	.	TRBJ2-7	TGCGCCAGCAGCTTGGCAGGCGGGGATCACGAGCAGTACTTC	CASSLAGGDHEQYF
TRBV12-5	.	.	TRBJ1-3	TGTGCTAGTGCCCACGGAAACACCATATATTTT	CASAHGNTIYF
TRBV9	TRBD2	.	TRBJ2-7	TGTGCCAGCAGCGTAACTAGCGGGGGGCCGACCTACGAGCAGTACTTC	CASSVTSGGPTYEQYF
TRBV6-5	.	.	TRBJ2-3	TGTGCCAGCAGTTACGTGACTCCTAGCACAGATACGCAGTATTTT	CASSYVTPSTDTQYF
TRBV7-2	TRBD2	.	TRBJ2-7	TGTGCCAGCAGCTTTGGTAGCGGGGGGGGAGAGCAGTACTTC	CASSFGSGGGEQYF
TRBV7-2	.	few	TRBJ1-6	TGTGCCAGCAGCTCTAGGGCTTTGGGGGGTTCACCCCTCCACTTT	CASSSRALGGSPLHF
TRBV2	.	.	TRBJ2-2	TGTGCCAGCAGCCTCCAGGGGGGAGCCGGGGAGCTGTTTTTT	CASSLQGGAGELFF
TRBV25-1	.	.	TRBJ1-1	TGTGCCAGCAGTGAATGGGGTCGGGTGGAAGCTTTCTTT	CASSEWGRVEAFF
TRBV27	TRBD1	.	TRBJ2-7	TGTGCCAGCAGTTCCTTACAGGGGGGTCCCTCCTACGAGCAGTACTTC	CASSSLQGGPSYEQYF
TRBV27	.	once	TRBJ1-1	TGTGCCAGCAGTTCCCGCGTCGCGGGTACTGAAGCTTTCTTT	CASSSRVAGTEAFF
TRBV5-4	.	once	TRBJ1-4	TGTGCCAGCAGCTTTTTGGGCAGCACTAATGAAAAACTGTTTTTT	CASSFLGSTNEKLFF
TRBV6-2/TRBV6-3	.	.	TRBJ2-7	TGTGCCAGCAGTTACGGAGGGCCCGGGCACGAGCAGTACTTC	CASSYGGPGHEQYF
TRBV6-5	.	.	TRBJ2-1	TGTGCCAGCAGTTACTCCGGCAATGAGCAGTTCTTC	CASSYSGNEQFF
TRBV19	TRBD2	.	TRBJ2-3	TGTGCCAGTACTCCCCTCGGGACTAGCGGCACAGATACGCAGTATTTT	CASTPLGTSGTDTQYF
TRBV4-3	.	.	TRBJ2-6	TGCGCCAGCAGCCAAGCTGCGTCTGGGGCCAACGTCCTGACTTTC	CASSQAASGANVLTF
TRBV5-1	.	few	TRBJ1-1	TGCGCCAGCAGGACTCGGACAGACACTGAAGCTTTCTTT	CASRTRTDTEAFF
TRBV20-1	.	.	TRBJ2-1	TGCAGTGCTAGTTTGCGGGGGCGCAACAATGAGCAGTTCTTC	CSASLRGRNNEQFF
TRBV27	TRBD1	.	TRBJ2-3	TGTGCCAGCAGTTTCCGGGCAGGGGGCGATACGCAGTATTTT	CASSFRAGGDTQYF
TRBV6-5	.	.	TRBJ2-5	TGTGCCAGCAGTTACCCCGGGGCCCAGTACTTC	CASSYPGAQYF
TRBV6-5	.	once	TRBJ1-2	TGTGCCAGCAGTTCCCAAGTGGGGTTCAACTATGGCTACACCTTC	CASSSQVGFNYGYTF